This TCR beta chain was captured by sequencing in a study of identical twins. With template switching, a universal primer site was added, and the cDNA carried unique molecular identifiers. Via MiXCR, TCRdb re-called the 5' RACE reads, giving one row per CDR3 protein. The sample has 700,000 to 950,000 distinct CDR3 sequences; 9% to 15% are singletons. General study results and limits: Zero-insertion analyses were open to partial confounding by invariant MAIT and iNKT cells. Out-of-frame TCR alpha sharing observed in monozygotic twins exceeded model estimates.

This CDR3 spans 20 amino acids. The J segment lost 2 bases and the V segment lost 4 bases, leaving 19 bases of the junction unmatched. Germline CDR1 is MGHRA and CDR2 is YSYEKL. Turning to this clonotype: Its antigen is not identified.

The same data also contributed to another study, on yellow fever vaccine responses in identical twins.

The TCR sequence derives from a woman aged 18-29 years in good health. The material sequenced was PBMCs. The chain recombines TRBV4-1 with TRBJ2-2, with 7 bases identical to TRBD1. In nucleotides, the CDR3 is TGCGCCAGCAGCCCCTTGTTGGCCAAACCGGGACAGAAAAACACCGGGGAGCTGTTTTTT. Its protein product is CASSPLLAKPGQKNTGELFF.